Listed below are T cell receptor beta chains from one sample, sequenced in a study of T and B cells in COVID-19 patients. TCRdb passed the multiplex PCR reads through MiXCR, listing each CDR3 protein once. The table records about 9,400 distinct CDR3 sequences, approximately 33% of them present only once. Sequenced material: blood. These receptors were collected from a human donor who had recovered from COVID-19. The CDR3 runs from the conserved cysteine through the conserved F or W. Each record gives: D gene, V gene, clone size, J gene, CDR3 protein, CDR3 DNA. A D gene is named only where the DNA matches it firmly. Clone size is stated in some rows and not others, as once, few, many or a class when expanded.

d_gene: .
v_gene: TRBV11-1
abundance: .
j_gene: TRBJ2-1
CDR3aa: CASSLETTGTGESGGSYNEQFF
CDR3nt: TGTGCCAGCAGCTTAGAGACGACCGGGACAGGTGAAAGCGGGGGGTCCTACAATGAGCAGTTCTTC

d_gene: TRBD2
v_gene: TRBV11-2
abundance: .
j_gene: TRBJ2-1
CDR3aa: CASSYKRGASYNEQFF
CDR3nt: TGTGCCAGCAGCTACAAGCGGGGGGCCTCGTACAATGAGCAGTTCTTC

d_gene: .
v_gene: TRBV5-1
abundance: few
j_gene: TRBJ2-2
CDR3aa: CASSLIGTNTGELFF
CDR3nt: TGCGCCAGCAGCTTAATAGGGACGAACACCGGGGAGCTGTTTTTT

d_gene: .
v_gene: TRBV6-4
abundance: .
j_gene: TRBJ2-7
CDR3aa: CASSLTGIGANVLTFGAAYEQYF
CDR3nt: .

d_gene: TRBD2
v_gene: TRBV12-3/TRBV12-4
abundance: .
j_gene: TRBJ2-1
CDR3aa: CASSPTGGGHYNEQFF
CDR3nt: TGTGCCAGCAGTCCGACGGGGGGGGGCCACTACAATGAGCAGTTCTTC

d_gene: TRBD2
v_gene: TRBV30
abundance: .
j_gene: TRBJ2-2
CDR3aa: CAWGRRRGTSGGGNTGELFF
CDR3nt: TGTGCCTGGGGGAGGCGCCGAGGGACTAGCGGGGGGGGGAACACCGGGGAGCTGTTTTTT

d_gene: TRBD1
v_gene: TRBV23-1
abundance: once
j_gene: TRBJ1-4
CDR3aa: CASRQGAGNEKLFF
CDR3nt: TGCGCCAGCCGACAGGGGGCCGGTAATGAAAAACTGTTTTTT

d_gene: .
v_gene: TRBV11-1
abundance: few
j_gene: TRBJ2-3
CDR3aa: CASSPPLDTQYF
CDR3nt: TGCGCCAGCAGCCCGCCCCTCGATACGCAGTATTTT

d_gene: .
v_gene: TRBV12-3/TRBV12-4
abundance: medium-sized
j_gene: TRBJ1-3
CDR3aa: CASSFETVSGNTIYF
CDR3nt: TGTGCCAGCAGTTTCGAGACAGTTTCTGGAAACACCATATATTTT

d_gene: TRBD2
v_gene: TRBV5-1
abundance: once
j_gene: TRBJ2-1
CDR3aa: CASSLAVQTSGGRFF
CDR3nt: TGCGCCAGCAGCTTGGCCGTTCAGACTAGCGGGGGGCGGTTCTTC

d_gene: TRBD2
v_gene: TRBV12-3/TRBV12-4
abundance: medium-sized
j_gene: TRBJ2-1
CDR3aa: CASTLRGLAGTEQFF
CDR3nt: TGTGCCAGCACCCTCAGGGGACTAGCGGGGACTGAGCAGTTCTTC

d_gene: .
v_gene: TRBV19
abundance: medium-sized
j_gene: TRBJ1-2
CDR3aa: CASTLEGHGDYGYTF
CDR3nt: TGTGCCAGCACTCTGGAGGGACACGGGGACTATGGCTACACCTTC

d_gene: TRBD1
v_gene: TRBV6-4
abundance: .
j_gene: TRBJ1-6
CDR3aa: CASSDSSQGRSPLHF
CDR3nt: TGTGCCAGCAGTGACTCTTCACAGGGGCGGTCACCCCTCCACTTT

d_gene: TRBD1
v_gene: TRBV12-3/TRBV12-4
abundance: .
j_gene: TRBJ2-3
CDR3aa: CASSSKTGQGITDTQYF
CDR3nt: TGTGCCAGCAGTTCCAAGACCGGACAGGGTATCACAGATACGCAGTATTTT

d_gene: .
v_gene: TRBV19
abundance: once
j_gene: TRBJ1-4
CDR3aa: CASIPGGARGNEKLFF
CDR3nt: TGTGCCAGTATCCCCGGCGGGGCGAGAGGGAATGAAAAACTGTTTTTT

d_gene: .
v_gene: TRBV6-2/TRBV6-3
abundance: .
j_gene: TRBJ1-2
CDR3aa: CASSYEATAYGYTF
CDR3nt: TGTGCCAGCAGTTACGAGGCGACGGCCTATGGCTACACCTTC

d_gene: .
v_gene: TRBV10-3
abundance: .
j_gene: TRBJ2-5
CDR3aa: CAISELGTQSRETQYF
CDR3nt: TGTGCCATCAGTGAGCTAGGGACACAAAGCCGAGAGACCCAGTACTTC

d_gene: .
v_gene: TRBV5-6
abundance: few
j_gene: TRBJ2-3
CDR3aa: CASSLGHGTLDTQYF
CDR3nt: TGTGCCAGCAGCTTGGGGCATGGGACGTTGGATACGCAGTATTTT

d_gene: .
v_gene: TRBV19
abundance: medium-sized
j_gene: TRBJ1-5
CDR3aa: CASSTNRDGNQPQHF
CDR3nt: TGTGCCAGTAGTACAAACAGGGATGGCAATCAGCCCCAGCATTTT

d_gene: TRBD2
v_gene: TRBV13
abundance: .
j_gene: TRBJ2-7
CDR3aa: CASSPRTSGGPGEQYF
CDR3nt: TGTGCCAGCAGCCCCAGGACTAGCGGGGGGCCAGGGGAGCAGTACTTC

d_gene: .
v_gene: TRBV6-5
abundance: medium-sized
j_gene: TRBJ2-7
CDR3aa: CASSSGTLGEQYF
CDR3nt: TGTGCCAGCAGTTCCGGGACCCTCGGCGAGCAGTACTTC

d_gene: TRBD1
v_gene: TRBV15
abundance: medium-sized
j_gene: TRBJ1-6
CDR3aa: CATSTATGDNSPLHF
CDR3nt: TGTGCCACCAGCACAGCGACAGGGGACAATTCACCCCTCCACTTT

d_gene: TRBD1
v_gene: TRBV29-1
abundance: medium-sized
j_gene: TRBJ2-7
CDR3aa: CSVQGQGYEQYF
CDR3nt: TGCAGCGTTCAAGGACAGGGTTACGAGCAGTACTTC

d_gene: .
v_gene: TRBV15
abundance: .
j_gene: TRBJ1-1
CDR3aa: CATSSPKNTEAFF
CDR3nt: TGTGCCACCAGCAGTCCGAAGAACACTGAAGCTTTCTTT

d_gene: TRBD1
v_gene: TRBV19
abundance: medium-sized
j_gene: TRBJ2-1
CDR3aa: CASSGTAHSYNEQFF
CDR3nt: TGTGCCAGTAGTGGGACAGCTCACTCCTACAATGAGCAGTTCTTC

d_gene: TRBD1
v_gene: TRBV6-1
abundance: few
j_gene: TRBJ1-4
CDR3aa: CASRGTGDNEKLFF
CDR3nt: TGTGCCAGCAGGGGGACAGGGGATAATGAAAAACTGTTTTTT

d_gene: .
v_gene: TRBV6-1
abundance: few
j_gene: TRBJ2-1
CDR3aa: CASSLTKGEQFF
CDR3nt: TGTGCCAGCAGCCTGACTAAGGGTGAGCAGTTCTTC

d_gene: .
v_gene: TRBV7-2
abundance: few
j_gene: TRBJ2-7
CDR3aa: CASSLVTRGYEQYF
CDR3nt: TGTGCCAGCAGCTTAGTTACCAGGGGCTACGAGCAGTACTTC

d_gene: TRBD2
v_gene: TRBV12-3/TRBV12-4
abundance: .
j_gene: TRBJ2-1
CDR3aa: CASSATGGAYNEQFF
CDR3nt: TGTGCCAGCAGTGCCACCGGGGGGGCTTACAATGAGCAGTTCTTC

d_gene: .
v_gene: TRBV6-5
abundance: medium-sized
j_gene: TRBJ2-2
CDR3aa: CASSSIQGTGELFF
CDR3nt: TGTGCCAGCAGTTCCATTCAGGGGACCGGGGAGCTGTTTTTT

d_gene: .
v_gene: TRBV6-1
abundance: .
j_gene: TRBJ1-5
CDR3aa: CASSYSIAGRSNQPQHF
CDR3nt: TGTGCCAGCAGTTACTCGATTGCAGGGAGAAGCAATCAGCCCCAGCATTTT

d_gene: TRBD1
v_gene: TRBV7-2
abundance: .
j_gene: TRBJ1-6
CDR3aa: CASSLALGRGNSPLHF
CDR3nt: TGTGCCAGCAGCTTAGCTCTCGGCAGGGGGAATTCACCCCTCCACTTT

d_gene: .
v_gene: TRBV20-1
abundance: few
j_gene: TRBJ2-1
CDR3aa: CSATTTGTGNNEQFF
CDR3nt: TGCAGTGCTACCACGACGGGGACTGGCAACAATGAGCAGTTCTTC

d_gene: .
v_gene: TRBV27
abundance: .
j_gene: TRBJ1-1
CDR3aa: CASTPLSGAGRTEAFF
CDR3nt: TGTGCCAGCACCCCCCTATCAGGGGCAGGACGGACTGAAGCTTTCTTT

d_gene: TRBD1
v_gene: TRBV29-1
abundance: .
j_gene: TRBJ1-1
CDR3aa: CSGGDRGTEAFF
CDR3nt: TGCAGCGGGGGGGACAGAGGCACTGAAGCTTTCTTT

d_gene: TRBD1
v_gene: TRBV27
abundance: .
j_gene: TRBJ1-2
CDR3aa: CASSFNRGVGGYTF
CDR3nt: TGTGCCAGCAGTTTTAACAGGGGGGTGGGTGGCTACACCTTC

d_gene: TRBD2
v_gene: TRBV7-2
abundance: few
j_gene: TRBJ2-2
CDR3aa: CASRVAGGTNTGELFF
CDR3nt: TGTGCCAGCAGAGTAGCGGGGGGCACGAACACCGGGGAGCTGTTTTTT

d_gene: TRBD1
v_gene: TRBV6-1
abundance: .
j_gene: TRBJ1-2
CDR3aa: CASSNRGSVSGYTF
CDR3nt: TGTGCCAGCAGCAACAGGGGTTCAGTTAGTGGCTACACCTTC

d_gene: .
v_gene: TRBV6-5
abundance: medium-sized
j_gene: TRBJ1-2
CDR3aa: CASSYSWGNYGYTF
CDR3nt: TGTGCCAGCAGTTACTCGTGGGGGAACTATGGCTACACCTTC

d_gene: TRBD2
v_gene: TRBV6-1
abundance: few
j_gene: TRBJ2-5
CDR3aa: CASSGPGIQRGPQETQYF
CDR3nt: TGTGCCAGCAGTGGCCCGGGGATTCAGCGGGGGCCGCAAGAGACCCAGTACTTC

d_gene: .
v_gene: TRBV18
abundance: few
j_gene: TRBJ1-5
CDR3aa: CASSPNRREEKQPQHF
CDR3nt: TGTGCCAGCTCACCAAACCGGAGGGAGGAAAAACAGCCCCAGCATTTT

d_gene: TRBD1
v_gene: TRBV5-5
abundance: .
j_gene: TRBJ1-6
CDR3aa: CASSFGVAGGIYSPLHF
CDR3nt: TGTGCCAGCAGCTTCGGGGTGGCAGGGGGCATATATTCACCCCTCCACTTT

d_gene: TRBD1
v_gene: TRBV19
abundance: medium-sized
j_gene: TRBJ1-5
CDR3aa: CASRTGGGQPQHF
CDR3nt: TGTGCCAGTAGGACAGGGGGCGGTCAGCCCCAGCATTTT

d_gene: TRBD2
v_gene: TRBV20-1
abundance: few
j_gene: TRBJ2-5
CDR3aa: CSARDPVSGEQETQYF
CDR3nt: TGCAGTGCTAGAGATCCGGTTAGCGGGGAACAAGAGACCCAGTACTTC

d_gene: TRBD1
v_gene: TRBV20-1
abundance: once
j_gene: TRBJ1-5
CDR3aa: CSAPTGAGDNQPQHF
CDR3nt: TGCAGTGCTCCTACAGGGGCGGGGGACAATCAGCCCCAGCATTTT

d_gene: TRBD2
v_gene: TRBV7-6
abundance: medium-sized
j_gene: TRBJ2-3
CDR3aa: CASSATSGGADTQYF
CDR3nt: TGTGCCAGCAGCGCTACTAGCGGGGGCGCAGATACGCAGTATTTT

d_gene: TRBD2
v_gene: TRBV27
abundance: medium-sized
j_gene: TRBJ2-7
CDR3aa: CASSLKGLAGYEQYF
CDR3nt: TGTGCCAGCAGTTTAAAAGGACTAGCGGGGTACGAGCAGTACTTC

d_gene: .
v_gene: TRBV6-6
abundance: medium-sized
j_gene: TRBJ2-3
CDR3aa: CASSYYQGADTQYF
CDR3nt: TGTGCCAGCAGTTACTACCAGGGAGCCGATACGCAGTATTTT

d_gene: TRBD2
v_gene: TRBV20-1
abundance: .
j_gene: TRBJ2-7
CDR3aa: CSARDRAGTYEQYF
CDR3nt: TGCAGTGCTAGAGATCGAGCGGGAACCTACGAGCAGTACTTC

d_gene: TRBD1
v_gene: TRBV19
abundance: medium-sized
j_gene: TRBJ2-2
CDR3aa: CASSPRTGKASNTGELFF
CDR3nt: TGTGCCAGTAGTCCACGGACAGGGAAAGCCTCGAACACCGGGGAGCTGTTTTTT

d_gene: .
v_gene: TRBV12-3/TRBV12-4
abundance: medium-sized
j_gene: TRBJ2-1
CDR3aa: CASTPSVRVNNEQFF
CDR3nt: TGTGCCAGCACCCCGTCGGTGCGGGTCAACAATGAGCAGTTCTTC